This T cell receptor beta chain was obtained from a study of blood T cells in healthy people across ages. The study's findings and limits: More naive CD4+ cells and higher diversity marked long-lived donors relative to aged donors.

V was cut by 10 bases and J by 2 bases, with 11 bases left in between. The CDR3 runs to 12 residues. This clonotype was observed once. Its antigen is unknown. The study recruited healthy Caucasian donors from Russia who were aged about 6 to 90. With a J-beta primer mix and a sample-barcoded 5' primer, a second PCR ran about 6 to 11 cycles. TCRdb reanalysed the 5' RACE reads using MiXCR and keeps one entry per CDR3 protein. The sample includes hundreds of thousands of distinct CDR3 sequences, roughly 56% of them seen just once. The sequenced sample was blood. The receptor was derived from a man in his forties in good health. The V and J genes are TRBV12-3 or TRBV12-4 and TRBJ1-2, with D uncertain. The CDR3, as DNA: TGTGCCACCGGGGTCTCAAACTATGGCTACACCTTC. This encodes CATGVSNYGYTF.